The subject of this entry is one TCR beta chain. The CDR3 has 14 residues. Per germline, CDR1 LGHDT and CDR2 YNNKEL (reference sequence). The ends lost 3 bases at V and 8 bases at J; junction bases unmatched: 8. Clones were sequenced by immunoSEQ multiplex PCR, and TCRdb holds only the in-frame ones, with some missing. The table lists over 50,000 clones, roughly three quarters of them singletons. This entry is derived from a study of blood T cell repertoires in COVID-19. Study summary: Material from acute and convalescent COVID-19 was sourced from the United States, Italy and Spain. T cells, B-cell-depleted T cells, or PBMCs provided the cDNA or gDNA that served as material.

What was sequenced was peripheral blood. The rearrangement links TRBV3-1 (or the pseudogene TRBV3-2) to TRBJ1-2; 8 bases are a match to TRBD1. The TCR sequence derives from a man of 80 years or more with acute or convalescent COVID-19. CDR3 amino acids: CASSHATGERGYTF. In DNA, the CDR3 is TGTGCCAGCAGCCATGCGACAGGGGAGAGAGGCTACACCTTC.